This entry lists 29 T cell receptor beta chains sequenced from one sample in a study of T cells after yellow fever vaccination. TCRdb reanalysed the 5' RACE reads using MiXCR and keeps one entry per CDR3 protein. The sample includes more than 450,000 distinct CDR3 sequences, 21% seen only once; the top ten take about a sixth. The sequencing here drew on PBMCs, taken about 21 days after the first yellow fever vaccination. These receptor sequences come from a man younger than 35 who received the YFV17D yellow fever vaccine.

This clonotype was detected only a few times. The CDR3 sequence: CSASSSRSYGYTF. As DNA, the CDR3 is TGCAGTGCTAGCTCGTCCAGGAGCTATGGCTACACCTTC. The rearrangement joins TRBV20-1 to TRBJ1-2, with no clear D. The CDR3 covers 13 residues. V shed 3 bases and J shed 4 bases, with 12 bases lying between them. Germline CDR1 is DFQATT and CDR2 is SNEGSKA (reference sequence).

This clonotype was counted between two and nine times. The chain uses TRBV13 and TRBJ2-1; 11 nucleotides align to TRBD2. This CDR3 has 17 amino acids. Germline CDR1 is PRHDT and CDR2 is FYEKMQ (reference sequence). V dropped 5 bases and J dropped 0; count of bases not matched to a gene: 6. CDR3 DNA sequence: TGTGCCAGCAGCCCGGGACTAGCGGAGATCTCCTACAATGAGCAGTTCTTC. The encoded protein is CASSPGLAEISYNEQFF.

This chain connects TRBV15 to TRBJ2-7; tentative D call: TRBD2 (6 bases). Trimming removed 8 bases from V and 3 bases from J, with 14 bases in between. Germline V gene sequence: CDR1 LNHNV, CDR2 YYDKDF (reference sequence). CDR3 size: 13 residues. The CDR3 bases are TGTGCCACCTCGCCGGGACTCCTCTACGAGCAGTACGTC. Protein sequence: CATSPGLLYEQYV.

The rearrangement uses TRBV10-3 and TRBJ2-1, with D tentatively TRBD1 (6 bases). CDR3 size: 15 residues. V was clipped by 0 bases and J by 7 bases, with 13 bases between them. From germline, CDR1 is ENHRY and CDR2 SYGVKD. In DNA form, the CDR3 reads TGTGCCATCAGTGAGTCTAGGGGGAACTTGAATGAGCAGTTCTTC. Protein sequence: CAISESRGNLNEQFF.

The rearrangement joins TRBV7-2 to TRBJ2-7; 10 positions agree with TRBD2. The CDR3 loop spans 15 amino acids. Losses at the gene ends were 0 bases for V and 3 bases for J; bases not matched to a gene: 2. Germline lookup yields CDR1 SGHTA and CDR2 FQGNSA. The CDR3, as DNA: TGTGCCAGCAGCTTAGCGGCTAGCGGGAGCTACGAGCAGTACGTC. This sequence encodes CASSLAASGSYEQYV.

This sequence joins TRBV6-2 or TRBV6-3 and TRBJ2-2; possibly TRBD1 for D (6 bases). V lost 4 bases and J 3 bases, leaving 9 bases between the germline ends. This CDR3 spans 14 amino acids. Per the germline V gene, CDR1 is MNHEY and CDR2 is SVGEGT. CDR3 in DNA: TGTGCCAGCAGTTTGGGGGCGGACACCGGGGAGCTGTTTTTT. The encoded protein is CASSLGADTGELFF.

This clonotype was counted between two and nine times. The chain has TRBV5-1 and TRBJ2-1; perhaps TRBD2 as D (5 bases). The V end was cut by 1 base, the J end by 0 bases, with 11 bases between. The CDR3 length is 16 residues. Germline V gene sequence: CDR1 SGHRS, CDR2 YFSETQ. As DNA, the CDR3 is TGCGCCAGCAGCTTGTTTTCTGGGAGCTCCTACAATGAGCAGTTCTTC. The encoded protein is CASSLFSGSSYNEQFF.

The V call is TRBV7-6, the J call TRBJ1-4, with D tentatively TRBD1 (6 bases). V lost 1 base to trimming and J lost 4 bases, with 10 bases between them. This CDR3 comprises 15 residues. Looked up from germline, CDR1 is SGHVS and CDR2 is FNYEAQ. The CDR3: CASSLGQVINEKLFF. CDR3 nucleotides: TGTGCCAGCAGCTTAGGACAGGTTATTAATGAAAAACTGTTTTTT. The variable domain in full, completed from reference TRBV7-6 and TRBJ1-4, reads GAGVSQSPRYKVTKRGQDVALRCDPISGHVSLYWYRQALGQGPEFLTYFNYEAQQDKSGLPNDRFSAERPEGSISTLTIQRTEQRDSAMYRCASSLGQVINEKLFFGSGTQLSVL.

The rearrangement uses TRBV19 and TRBJ2-7, with unresolved D. V lost 7 bases, J lost 6 bases, and 13 bases lay in between. CDR1 and CDR2 from the germline V gene are LNHDA and SQIVND (reference sequence). The CDR3 runs to 12 residues. This CDR3 is CASIGRLGEQYV. The CDR3 DNA reads TGTGCCAGTATAGGCAGGTTGGGCGAGCAGTACGTC.

The chain has TRBV2 and TRBJ1-5; TRBD1 is a possible D gene (6 bases). Per germline, CDR1 SNHLY and CDR2 FYNNEI. V was pared by 1 base and J by 6 bases, with 10 bases between. The CDR3 is 14 residues long. CDR3 protein: CASSEESGAQPQHF. Here the CDR3 DNA reads TGTGCCAGCAGTGAAGAATCAGGGGCTCAGCCCCAGCATTTT.

The chain is built from TRBV6-5 and TRBJ1-2; D call uncertain. From germline, CDR1 is MNHEY and CDR2 SVGAGI. The CDR3 spans 16 residues. The ends were cut back, 1 base at V and 1 base at J, with 13 bases in the middle. CDR3 sequence reads: CASSYFRPNINYGYTF. DNA for the CDR3: TGTGCCAGCAGTTACTTCCGCCCGAACATTAACTATGGCTACACCTTC.

CDR3 in amino acids: CASSPNQPQHF. CDR3 sequence (DNA): TGTGCCAGCAGCCCCAATCAGCCCCAGCATTTT. The gene calls are TRBV6-2 or TRBV6-3 and TRBJ1-5; D ambiguous. V was pared by 6 bases and J by 3 bases, with 3 bases between. Germline V CDR1 and CDR2: MNHEY, SVGEGT. CDR3 size: 11 residues.

A note on this clonotype: A read error is likely, as this CDR3 ends without the conserved phenylalanine or tryptophan. The DNA is left out, because the CDR3 cannot be placed on it with certainty; the CDR3 is given as TCRdb lists it. The chain recombines TRBV21-1 with TRBJ2-7; TRBD1, the table's D call, lacks a check against the DNA. TRBV21-1 is a pseudogene locus. The CDR3 is 9 residues long, ends included. CDR3 in amino acids: CASTPVLAA.

The CDR3 nucleotides are TGTGCCAGCAGTTTGTTGTTGAACACCATATATTTT. Its protein product is CASSLLLNTIYF. The rearrangement uses TRBV12-3 or TRBV12-4 and TRBJ1-3; D unclear. The CDR3 extends over 12 amino acids. With 3 bases removed from V and 7 bases from J, the gap between germline ends came to 7 bases.

The chain links TRBV29-1 to TRBJ1-2; the D is unclear. The CDR3 contains 14 residues. Between the trimmed V and J ends, which lost 5 bases and 7 bases, there was a span of 20 bases. Germline V CDR1 and CDR2: SQVTM, ANQGSEA. CDR3 DNA sequence: TGCAGCGTTCCTTTTTGGGGTTCAGCAGGTGGCTACACCTTC. Translating it yields CSVPFWGSAGGYTF.

This clonotype was seen a few times. The rearrangement uses TRBV7-2 and TRBJ1-5; TRBD1 matches 7 bases. V trimming: 5 bases; J trimming: 6 bases; junction bases outside the gene matches: 7. CDR3 length: 14 amino acids. Germline V lookup: CDR1 SGHTA, CDR2 FQGNSA. CDR3 DNA: TGTGCCAGCAGCCTGACAGGGAAGGCTCAGCCCCAGCATTTT. Protein: CASSLTGKAQPQHF.

This clonotype showed up just a few times. This chain joins TRBV12-3 or TRBV12-4 and TRBJ1-6; D is ambiguous. Trimming cost V 3 bases and J 7 bases, with 13 bases left between them. The CDR3 runs to 15 residues. CDR3 DNA: TGTGCCAGCAGTTTGCCGGGTCAGATAAATTCACCCCTCCACTTT. It encodes CASSLPGQINSPLHF.

The sample holds a few counts of this clonotype. This chain joins TRBV4-2 and TRBJ1-2; 10 bases line up with TRBD1. The germline V gene has CDR1 LGHNA and CDR2 YNFKEQ. The CDR3 has 17 amino acids. With V trimmed by 1 base and J by 5 bases, 10 bases remained unmatched. CDR3 sequence reads: CASSQVGTGEGRYGYTF. The CDR3 nucleotides read TGTGCCAGCAGCCAAGTTGGGACAGGGGAAGGGCGGTATGGCTACACCTTC.

This clonotype was seen a handful of times. The rearrangement links TRBV5-1 to TRBJ1-1; unclear D gene. Germline CDR1 and CDR2: SGHRS and YFSETQ. The CDR3 sequence is 16 residues long. V lost 1 base to trimming and J lost 1 base, with 14 bases between them. The CDR3 sequence is CASSLLAASTNTEAFF. CDR3 DNA: TGCGCCAGCAGCTTGTTGGCAGCCTCGACGAACACTGAAGCTTTCTTT. Complete variable domain (other parts from reference TRBV5-1 and TRBJ1-1): KAGVTQTPRYLIKTRGQQVTLSCSPISGHRSVSWYQQTPGQGLQFLFEYFSETQRNKGNFPGRFSGRQFSNSRSEMNVSTLELGDSALYLCASSLLAASTNTEAFFGQGTRLTVV.

V usage is TRBV19 and J usage is TRBJ2-2; 9 positions agree with TRBD1. Germline V gives CDR1 LNHDA, CDR2 SQIVND (reference sequence). The trim removed 7 bases at V and 6 bases at J, leaving 9 bases unmatched. The CDR3 totals 15 residues. The CDR3 DNA reads as TGTGCCAGTAAAAGGACAGGGGATTCGGCCGGGGAGCTGTTTTTT. This translates into CASKRTGDSAGELFF.

The V call is TRBV29-1, the J call TRBJ2-7, with 9 bases matching TRBD1. Germline-derived CDR1 and CDR2 are SQVTM and ANQGSEA. This CDR3 region has 13 residues. The trim removed 1 base at V and 4 bases at J, leaving 2 bases unmatched. CDR3 amino acids: CSVEGDREYEQYF. Written as DNA, the CDR3 is TGCAGCGTTGAAGGGGACAGGGAGTACGAGCAGTACTTC.

This chain uses TRBV5-1 with TRBJ1-2, with D unclear. Trimming pared 1 base from V and 3 bases from J, leaving 13 bases between. CDR3 size: 15 residues. Germline V CDR1 and CDR2: SGHRS, YFSETQ. The CDR3 spells CASSLLGGFYYGYTF. The CDR3 DNA follows: TGCGCCAGCAGCTTGTTAGGCGGCTTCTACTATGGCTACACCTTC.

The chain couples TRBV5-1 to TRBJ2-1, with D perhaps matching TRBD1 (6 bases). CDR3 length equals 17 residues. V was clipped by 4 bases and J by 5 bases, with 22 bases between them. Germline V gene lookup returns CDR1 SGHRS and CDR2 YFSETQ. CDR3 protein: CASSPRTAQFLNNEQFF. In DNA, the CDR3 is TGCGCCAGCAGCCCCAGGACAGCCCAATTTCTAAACAATGAGCAGTTCTTC.

The chain employs TRBV6-1 and TRBJ1-2; D is unresolved. The germline CDR1 and CDR2 sequences are MNHNS and SASEGT. The CDR3 totals 15 residues. Between the trimmed V and J ends, which lost 5 bases and 6 bases, there was a span of 19 bases. CDR3 protein: CASSPSARQSNGYTF. DNA of the CDR3: TGTGCCAGCAGTCCGTCCGCGAGGCAGTCAAATGGCTACACCTTC.

This chain uses TRBV4-3 with TRBJ2-2, with TRBD1 matching over 8 bases. Germline lookup yields CDR1 LGHNA and CDR2 YSLEER. The CDR3 contains 15 residues. The V and J ends lost 4 bases and 4 bases, in that order; junction bases with no gene match: 5. The CDR3 DNA reads as TGCGCCAGCAGCCCGACAGGGGCCTCCACCGGGGAGCTGTTTTTT. Its protein product is CASSPTGASTGELFF.

The chain recombines TRBV10-3 with TRBJ2-1; D ambiguous. The CDR3 contains 13 residues. Per the germline V gene, CDR1 is ENHRY and CDR2 is SYGVKD. V was clipped by 6 bases and J by 11 bases, with 17 bases between them. The CDR3 nucleotides are TGTGCCATCAGGGAACCCGCTGGCGGTCAGCAGTTCTTC. It translates to CAIREPAGGQQFF.

This clonotype is medium-sized within its sample. The J gene is TRBJ2-7, the V gene TRBV10-2; D gene uncertain. Trimming shortened V by 8 bases and J by 2 bases, and 7 bases separated the two germline ends. The CDR3 extends over 11 amino acids. Germline lookup yields CDR1 WSHSY and CDR2 SAAADI. CDR3 sequence (DNA): TGCGCCAGCGGGTCCCCCTACGAGCAGTACTTC. Encoded protein: CASGSPYEQYF.

This clonotype was seen a few times. The rearrangement uses TRBV7-2 and TRBJ1-1; the D is unclear. Deletions cut 1 base from V and 1 base from J, with 7 bases between. The CDR3 has 14 amino acids. Germline CDR1 reads SGHTA; CDR2 reads FQGNSA. The CDR3 spells CASSLVPANTEAFF. CDR3 in DNA: TGTGCCAGCAGCTTAGTTCCCGCGAACACTGAAGCTTTCTTT. Based on the CDR3 plus reference TRBV7-2 and TRBJ1-1, the full variable domain is GAGVSQSPSNKVTEKGKDVELRCDPISGHTALYWYRQSLGQGLEFLIYFQGNSAPDKSGLPSDRFSAERTGGSVSTLTIQRTQQEDSAVYLCASSLVPANTEAFFGQGTRLTVV.

This chain uses TRBV3-1 with TRBJ1-1; D not resolved. Germline loops: CDR1 LGHDT, CDR2 YNNKEL (reference sequence). This CDR3 spans 14 amino acids. Trimming took off 0 bases at V and 4 bases at J, with 9 bases between the two ends. The CDR3 loop reads CASSQDFLSTEAFF. CDR3 sequence (DNA): TGTGCCAGCAGCCAAGATTTTCTTTCCACTGAAGCTTTCTTT.